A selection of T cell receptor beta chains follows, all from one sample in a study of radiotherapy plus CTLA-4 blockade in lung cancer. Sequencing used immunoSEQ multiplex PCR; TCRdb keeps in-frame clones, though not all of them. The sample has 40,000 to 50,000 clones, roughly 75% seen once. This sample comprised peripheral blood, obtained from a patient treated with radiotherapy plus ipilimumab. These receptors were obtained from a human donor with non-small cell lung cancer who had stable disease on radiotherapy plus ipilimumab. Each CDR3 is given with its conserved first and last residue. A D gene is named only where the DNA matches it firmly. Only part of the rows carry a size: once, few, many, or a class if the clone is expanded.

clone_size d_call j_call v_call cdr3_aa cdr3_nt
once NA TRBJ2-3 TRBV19 CASRDLGTDTQYF TGTGCCAGTAGAGATCTAGGCACAGATACGCAGTATTTT
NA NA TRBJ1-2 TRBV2 CASSPQGQTNYGYTF TGTGCCAGCAGTCCGCAAGGACAGACTAACTATGGCTACACCTTC
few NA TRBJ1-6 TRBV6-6 CASRREWGSGSPLHF TGTGCCAGCCGCCGGGAGTGGGGGAGCGGTTCACCCCTCCACTTT
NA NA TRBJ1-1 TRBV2 CASLGSGKPGTEAFF TGTGCCAGCTTGGGATCCGGGAAACCTGGGACTGAAGCTTTCTTT
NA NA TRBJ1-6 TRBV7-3 CASSPRGNSPLHF TGTGCCAGCAGCCCTAGGGGGAATTCACCCCTCCACTTT
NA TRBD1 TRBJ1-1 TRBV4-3 CASSQRYRGGEAFF TGCGCCAGCAGCCAACGTTACAGGGGAGGAGAAGCTTTCTTT
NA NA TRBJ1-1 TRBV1 CTSSQASGWMNTEAFF TGCACCAGCAGCCAGGCGTCGGGTTGGATGAACACTGAAGCTTTCTTT
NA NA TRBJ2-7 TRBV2 CASSEGRYSYEQYF TGTGCCAGCAGTGAGGGGAGATACTCCTACGAGCAGTACTTC
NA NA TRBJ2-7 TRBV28 CASSFGSSYEQYF TGTGCCAGCAGTTTCGGGTCATCTTACGAGCAGTACTTC
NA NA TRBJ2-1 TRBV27 CASSGRLGNEQFF TGTGCCAGCAGTGGGCGTTTAGGTAATGAGCAGTTCTTC
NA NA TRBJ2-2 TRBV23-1 CASSQLCPGGYTGELFF TGCGCCAGCAGTCAATTGTGTCCTGGAGGGTACACCGGGGAGCTGTTTTTT
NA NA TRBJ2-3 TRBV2 CAITPRGRSSTDTQYF TGTGCCATTACCCCGCGGGGCCGGTCTAGCACAGATACGCAGTATTTT
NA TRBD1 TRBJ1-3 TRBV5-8 CASSLLGQFISGNTIYF TGTGCCAGCAGCTTGCTGGGACAGTTCATCTCTGGAAACACCATATATTTT
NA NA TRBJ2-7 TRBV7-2 CASNLRAGSYEQYF TGTGCCAGCAACCTCCGTGCGGGCTCCTACGAGCAGTACTTC
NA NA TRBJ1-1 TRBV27 CASSSQGWNTEAFF TGTGCCAGCAGTTCACAGGGCTGGAACACTGAAGCTTTCTTT
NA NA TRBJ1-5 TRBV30 CAWSKDSPYSNQPQHF TGTGCCTGGAGCAAGGACAGTCCTTATAGCAATCAGCCCCAGCATTTT
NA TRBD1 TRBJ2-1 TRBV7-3 CASSPDRGNEQFF TGTGCCAGCAGCCCAGACAGGGGAAATGAGCAGTTCTTC
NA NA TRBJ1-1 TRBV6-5 CASSRNTEAFF TGTGCCAGCAGTCGGAACACTGAAGCTTTCTTT
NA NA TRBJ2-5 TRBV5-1 CASSDAHRETLETQYF TGCGCCAGCAGCGATGCCCACAGGGAGACCCTAGAGACCCAGTACTTC
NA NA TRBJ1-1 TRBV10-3 CAISEARGTEAFF TGTGCCATCAGTGAGGCCAGGGGCACTGAAGCTTTCTTT
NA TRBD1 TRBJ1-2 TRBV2 CASRDRGLGGYTF TGTGCCAGCAGAGACAGGGGGCTGGGGGGCTACACCTTC
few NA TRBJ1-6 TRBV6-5 CASSDGSPASPLHF TGTGCCAGCAGTGACGGGAGTCCTGCCTCACCCCTCCACTTT
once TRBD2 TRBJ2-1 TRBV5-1 CASSLGLAGEQFF TGCGCCAGCAGCTTGGGACTAGCGGGGGAGCAGTTCTTC
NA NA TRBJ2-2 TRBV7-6 CASSLWRDTGELFF TGTGCCAGCAGCTTATGGCGGGACACCGGGGAGCTGTTTTTT
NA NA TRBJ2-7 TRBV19 CASSIGDTLYEQYF TGTGCCAGTAGTATAGGGGACACACTCTACGAGCAGTACTTC
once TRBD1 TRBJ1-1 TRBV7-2 CASSARQGGTEAFF TGTGCCAGCAGCGCCCGACAGGGGGGGACTGAAGCTTTCTTT
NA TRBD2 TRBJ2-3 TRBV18 CASSPLAGGGDTQYF TGTGCCAGCTCACCGCTAGCGGGGGGCGGAGATACGCAGTATTTT
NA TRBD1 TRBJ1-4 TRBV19 CASRVRQGAREKLFF TGTGCCAGTAGAGTCCGGCAGGGGGCTCGGGAAAAACTGTTTTTT
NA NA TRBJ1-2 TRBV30 CAWSLGISYTF TGTGCCTGGAGTCTCGGGATTTCCTACACCTTC
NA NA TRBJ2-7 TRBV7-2 CASSLGQISYEQYF TGTGCCAGCAGCTTAGGACAGATATCCTACGAGCAGTACTTC
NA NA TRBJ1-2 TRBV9 CASSVVKGGYGYTF TGTGCCAGCAGCGTAGTAAAGGGAGGCTATGGCTACACCTTC
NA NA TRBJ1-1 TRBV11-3 CASSRSWESEAFF TGTGCCAGCAGCCGATCGTGGGAGTCTGAAGCTTTCTTT
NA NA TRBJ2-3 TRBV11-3 CASSLQGDTQYF TGTGCCAGCAGCTTACAGGGGGATACGCAGTATTTT
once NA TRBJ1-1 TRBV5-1 CASSFTEMNTEAFF TGCGCCAGCAGCTTTACAGAAATGAACACTGAAGCTTTCTTT
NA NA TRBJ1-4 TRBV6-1 CASSGSVGPNEKLFF TGTGCCAGCAGTGGGTCTGTCGGTCCAAATGAAAAACTGTTTTTT
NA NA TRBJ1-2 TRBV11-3 CASSPGGGSYGYTF TGTGCCAGCAGCCCGGGGGGAGGCAGCTACGGCTACACCTTC
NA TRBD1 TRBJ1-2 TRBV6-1 CASSANEIRGRNYGYTF TGTGCCAGCAGTGCTAACGAAATCAGGGGGCGCAACTATGGCTACACCTTC
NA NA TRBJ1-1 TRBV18 CASSPRQKANTEAFF TGTGCCAGCTCACCACGACAGAAGGCGAACACTGAAGCTTTCTTT
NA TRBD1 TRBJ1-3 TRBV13 CASRGTASGNTIYF TGTGCCAGCAGAGGGACAGCCTCTGGAAACACCATATATTTT
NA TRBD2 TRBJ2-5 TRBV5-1 CASSILAGGKETQYF TGCGCCAGCAGCATACTAGCGGGGGGAAAAGAGACCCAGTACTTC
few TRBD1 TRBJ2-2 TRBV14 CASSWTGLTGELFF TGTGCCAGCAGCTGGACAGGGCTAACCGGGGAGCTGTTTTTT
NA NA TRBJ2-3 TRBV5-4 CASSAGRPTGTDTQYF TGTGCCAGCAGCGCCGGAAGACCCACAGGCACAGATACGCAGTATTTT
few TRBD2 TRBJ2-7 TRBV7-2 CASSLGSSGGTYEQYF TGTGCCAGCAGCCTAGGCAGTAGCGGGGGAACCTACGAGCAGTACTTC
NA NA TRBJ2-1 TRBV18 CASSPLDNSYNEQFF TGTGCCAGCTCACCGCTCGACAACTCCTACAATGAGCAGTTCTTC
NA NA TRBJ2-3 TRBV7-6 CASSPYPRSDTQYF TGTGCCAGCAGTCCCTACCCTCGGTCGGATACGCAGTATTTT
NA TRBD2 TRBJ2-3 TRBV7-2 CASSLTTAGGVTDTQYF TGTGCCAGCAGCTTAACGACAGCGGGGGGCGTCACAGATACGCAGTATTTT
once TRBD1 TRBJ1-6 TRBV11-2 CASVRDRGDSPLHF TGTGCCAGCGTCCGGGACAGGGGGGATTCACCCCTCCACTTT
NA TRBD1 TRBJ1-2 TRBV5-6 CASSSLDRDALYGYTF TGTGCCAGCAGCTCATTAGACAGGGATGCCCTCTATGGCTACACCTTC
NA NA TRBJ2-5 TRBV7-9 CASSLGGPKTQYF TGTGCCAGCAGCTTGGGGGGGCCGAAGACCCAGTACTTC
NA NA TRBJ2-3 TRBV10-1 CASSDLTEPNTDTQYF TGCGCCAGCAGTGACCTGACGGAGCCTAACACAGATACGCAGTATTTT
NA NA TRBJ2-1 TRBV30 CAWRTDPRISSYNEQFF TGTGCCTGGAGAACAGACCCGAGAATAAGCTCCTACAATGAGCAGTTCTTC